This is a list of T cell receptor beta chains from one sample in a study of memory CD4+ T cells and cytomegalovirus serostatus. The protocol was immunoSEQ multiplex PCR, while the TCRdb copy is restricted to in-frame clones and leaves out a portion. The sample includes about 46,000 clones, around four fifths of them seen just once. What was sequenced was memory CD4+ T cells from blood. The receptors were gathered from an adult in good health and CMV-seronegative. The CDR3 runs from the conserved cysteine through the conserved F or W. D genes are given only for firm matches. Size tells how often a clone was seen (once, few, many) or the class of an expanded clone, and some rows leave it out.

J gene | CDR3 length | D gene | clone size | V gene | CDR3 DNA | CDR3 protein
TRBJ2-3 | 14 | TRBD2 | once | TRBV6-5 | TGTGCCAGCAAGAAAAGCGGGGGGGCAGATACGCAGTATTTT | CASKKSGGADTQYF
TRBJ2-7 | 15 | . | few | TRBV5-6 | TGTGCCAGCAGCAGACACGATAGGTACTCCTACGAGCAGTACTTC | CASSRHDRYSYEQYF
TRBJ2-7 | 11 | . | . | TRBV5-5 | TGTGCCAGCAGCTTGGCCCGGAATCAGTACTTC | CASSLARNQYF
TRBJ2-3 | 10 | . | few | TRBV5-8 | TGTGCCAGCAGCTTCAATACGCAGTATTTT | CASSFNTQYF
TRBJ1-1 | 15 | . | . | TRBV5-4 | TGTGCCAGCAGCCCAGATAGGATGGGGGACACTGAAGCTTTCTTT | CASSPDRMGDTEAFF
TRBJ1-2 | 14 | . | . | TRBV9 | TGTGCCAGCAGCGTGGGCACGGGCGAGTATGGCTACACCTTC | CASSVGTGEYGYTF
TRBJ1-2 | 14 | TRBD1 | once | TRBV7-9 | TGTGCCAGCAGCAGTACAGGGGGAAGAGGTGGCTACACCTTC | CASSSTGGRGGYTF
TRBJ2-5 | 12 | . | . | TRBV29-1 | TGCAGCGTTGATCAGGGGCAAGAGACCCAGTACTTC | CSVDQGQETQYF
TRBJ1-4 | 14 | . | . | TRBV2 | TGTGCCAGCAGGGTTACGGGCACCAATGAAAAACTGTTTTTT | CASRVTGTNEKLFF
TRBJ1-4 | 15 | . | few | TRBV5-1 | TGCGCCAGCAGCCCGCAGGGACTGAATAATGAAAAACTGTTTTTT | CASSPQGLNNEKLFF